In this sample, the clone carrying this TCR beta chain turned up a few times. Antigen unknown. This specimen belongs to a study of cytomegalovirus exposure and HLA in healthy donors. Findings and limits, study-wide: Reportedly, TCR beta sequences accurately predicted HLA-A and HLA-B alleles in most subjects.

Per the germline V gene, CDR1 is MNHNS and CDR2 is SASEGT. The V gene lost 8 bases and the J gene lost 2 bases, with 5 bases spanning the gap. This CDR3 has 11 residues. PCR involved 60 Vbeta and 13 Jbeta primers. Profiling relied on immunoSEQ multiplex PCR, and the TCRdb table lists in-frame clones only, not all of them. The table records about 150,000 clones, around 10% of them present only once. Sequenced input: PBMCs. V usage is TRBV6-1 and J usage is TRBJ2-3; D might be TRBD2 (5 bases). The TCR comes from a man in his fifties in good health and CMV-seronegative. CDR3 nucleotides: TGTGCCAGCCGGGACACAGATACGCAGTATTTT. Its translation is CASRDTDTQYF.